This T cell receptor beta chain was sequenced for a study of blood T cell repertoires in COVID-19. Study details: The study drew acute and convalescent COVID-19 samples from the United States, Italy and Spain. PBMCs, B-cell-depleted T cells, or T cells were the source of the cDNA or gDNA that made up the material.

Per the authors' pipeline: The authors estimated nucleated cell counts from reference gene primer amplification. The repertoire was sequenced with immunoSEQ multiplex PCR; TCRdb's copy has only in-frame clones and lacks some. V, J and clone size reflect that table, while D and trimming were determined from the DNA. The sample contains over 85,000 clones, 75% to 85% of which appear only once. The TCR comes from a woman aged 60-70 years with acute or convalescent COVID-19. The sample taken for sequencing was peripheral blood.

CDR3 sequence reads: CAWRDRVGELFF. In DNA, the CDR3 is TGTGCCTGGAGAGACAGGGTGGGGGAGCTGTTTTTT. This sequence joins TRBV30 and TRBJ2-2; 7 bases are a match to TRBD1. Unmatched junction bases numbered 3, after V lost 3 bases and J lost 8 bases. Germline V gene sequence: CDR1 GTSNPN, CDR2 SVGIG (reference sequence). This CDR3 region has 12 residues.